Listed below are T cell receptor beta chains from one sample, sequenced in a study of T cells in Graves' hyperthyroidism and ophthalmopathy. TCRdb used MiXCR to reprocess the multiplex PCR reads, holding one entry per CDR3 protein. The repertoire includes about 400,000 distinct CDR3 sequences, around 15% of them detected once, and around 27% sits in the top ten. Sequencing was done on a sample of blood. The origin of the receptors is a man aged 45-65 years with Graves' ophthalmopathy. CDR3s include the opening cysteine and the closing phenylalanine or tryptophan. D genes are given only for firm matches. Rows may omit the clone size; those that give it use once, few, many or a size class.

clone_size	v_call	j_call	d_call	cdr3_nt	cdr3_aa
many	TRBV20-1	TRBJ2-3	TRBD2	TGCAGTGCTCTATTAGCGGGAGATACGCAGTATTTT	CSALLAGDTQYF
few	TRBV11-3	TRBJ2-7	TRBD1	TGTGCCAGCAGCTTAGATCTTATGAGGTCGGGACAGGGGTACTACGAGCAGTACTTC	CASSLDLMRSGQGYYEQYF
NA	TRBV6-1	TRBJ2-2	TRBD2	TGTGCCAGCAGCAAGGGGAGCGGGGCGAACACCGGGGAGCTGTTTTTT	CASSKGSGANTGELFF
few	TRBV29-1	TRBJ2-3	NA	TGCAGCGTTGAGAGAGGTAGCGAGAGCACAGATACGCAGTATTTT	CSVERGSESTDTQYF
few	TRBV20-1	TRBJ2-1	NA	TGCAGTGCTAGAGATTGGGCCGACCCCAATGAGCAGTTCTTC	CSARDWADPNEQFF
few	TRBV20-1	TRBJ1-1	NA	TGCAGTGCTAGGGGGGACGCAGGGAACACTGAAGCTTTCTTT	CSARGDAGNTEAFF
many	TRBV15	TRBJ2-2	NA	TGTGCCACCAGCAGAGACAGACAGGATGCGGCCGGGGAGCTGTTTTTT	CATSRDRQDAAGELFF
NA	TRBV20-1	TRBJ2-2	NA	TGCAGTGCTAGAGATAAACCATACACCGGGGAGCTGTTTTTT	CSARDKPYTGELFF
NA	TRBV20-1	TRBJ2-7	NA	TGCAGTGCGGACGAAATCTACGAGCAGTACTTC	CSADEIYEQYF
many	TRBV5-6	TRBJ2-1	TRBD1	TGTGCCAGCAGCCGCGGACAGGGAATGGGCAATGAGCAGTTCTTC	CASSRGQGMGNEQFF
NA	TRBV6-1	TRBJ1-5	TRBD1	TGTGCCAGCAGGAGCAGGGGGCCCCAGCCCCAGCATTTT	CASRSRGPQPQHF
many	TRBV30	TRBJ1-5	TRBD1	TGTGCCCTCAACCAACAGGGGATCAATCAGCCCCAGCATTTT	CALNQQGINQPQHF
few	TRBV6-5	TRBJ1-4	NA	TGTGCCAGCAGTTACTCGATGGTGACTGAAAAACTGTTTTTT	CASSYSMVTEKLFF
many	TRBV3-1	TRBJ2-7	NA	TGTGCCAGCAGCGTACATGTAGGCTACGAGCAGTACTTC	CASSVHVGYEQYF
few	TRBV6-5	TRBJ1-2	NA	TGTGCCAGCAGTTACTCAGGGAGGATGGCGTCGACCTACACCTTC	CASSYSGRMASTYTF
few	TRBV7-2	TRBJ2-3	NA	TGTGCCAGCAGCTCCGCTAGGGTTACGCAGTATTTT	CASSSARVTQYF
many	TRBV2	TRBJ2-6	NA	TGTGCCAGCAGTGCAATGCGTTTGTCTGGGGCCAACGTCCTGACTTTC	CASSAMRLSGANVLTF
many	TRBV15	TRBJ1-5	TRBD1	TGTGCCACCGCGGGACAGCTTAGCAATCAGCCCCAGCATTTT	CATAGQLSNQPQHF
many	TRBV28	TRBJ2-1	TRBD2	TGTGCCAGCAGTTTATCAGCGGGAGGGCCTGGAAATGAGCAGTTCTTC	CASSLSAGGPGNEQFF
NA	TRBV10-2	TRBJ1-3	NA	TGCGCCAGCAGGGGCCTCGGGAACACCATATATTTT	CASRGLGNTIYF
many	TRBV5-1	TRBJ1-6	NA	TGCGCCAGCAGCTTGGATGGGGGCGAATCACCCCTCCACTTT	CASSLDGGESPLHF
many	TRBV28	TRBJ2-5	NA	TGTGCCAGCAGTTTAGGGTACGAGACCCAGTACTTC	CASSLGYETQYF
many	TRBV20-1	TRBJ2-3	NA	TGCAGTGCTAGAGACAACACAGATACGCAGTATTTT	CSARDNTDTQYF
many	TRBV2	TRBJ2-7	TRBD1	TGTGCCAGCATGCCACCGGGACAGGGGGTTCTCGAGCAGTACTTC	CASMPPGQGVLEQYF
NA	TRBV7-8	TRBJ1-5	TRBD1	TGTGCCAGTAGTCTAAGGGAAGGGGGCGATCAGCCCCAGCATTTT	CASSLREGGDQPQHF
many	TRBV3-1	TRBJ1-1	NA	TGTGCCAGCAGCTCGATCGGGAACACTGAAGCTTTCTTT	CASSSIGNTEAFF
many	TRBV5-6	TRBJ1-5	NA	TGTGCCAGCAGCTTGTTGGCAGGGAGTAGCAATCAGCCCCAGCATTTT	CASSLLAGSSNQPQHF
many	TRBV2	TRBJ1-1	NA	TGTGCCAGCAGTGAATTAGGTATGAACACTGAAGCTTTCTTT	CASSELGMNTEAFF
many	TRBV7-2	TRBJ2-1	TRBD2	TGTGCCAGCACCTTGAGCGGGAGCAGCCTCAATGAGCAGTTCTTC	CASTLSGSSLNEQFF
few	TRBV7-9	TRBJ1-5	NA	TGTGCCAGCAGCTTAGTGGGAGGCAATCAGCCCCAGCATTTT	CASSLVGGNQPQHF
NA	TRBV6-6	TRBJ2-7	NA	TGTGCCAGCAGTTACGACGGGGCCGACTACGAGCAGTACTTC	CASSYDGADYEQYF
NA	TRBV10-2	TRBJ2-7	TRBD2	TGCGCCAGCAGTCGCTCGGGTCAGGGACTACACGAGCAGTACTTC	CASSRSGQGLHEQYF
many	TRBV4-2	TRBJ1-2	NA	TGTGCCAGCAGCCAAGAAGCAACGCGGGCCTATGGCTACACCTTC	CASSQEATRAYGYTF
NA	TRBV30	TRBJ2-7	NA	TGTGCCTGGAGTAACGAAGCCCGGGAAACCTACGAGCAGTACTTC	CAWSNEARETYEQYF
many	TRBV5-1	TRBJ1-1	NA	TGCGCCAGCACCGGGCCGGTAGACACTGAAGCTTTCTTT	CASTGPVDTEAFF
few	TRBV2	TRBJ1-5	TRBD1	TGTGCCAGCAGTGACGTGGGACAGGGCTGGCAGCCCCAGCATTTT	CASSDVGQGWQPQHF
NA	TRBV20-1	TRBJ2-7	TRBD2	TGCAGTGCTACACAGGGACTAGCGGGAGGGCCTGGAGAGCAGTACTTC	CSATQGLAGGPGEQYF
many	TRBV2	TRBJ2-5	TRBD2	TGTGCCAGCAGTCTGGGACTAGCGAGACAAGAGACCCAGTACTTC	CASSLGLARQETQYF
few	TRBV6-2/TRBV6-3	TRBJ2-1	TRBD2	TGTGCCAGCAGTGTTTCGGGACTAGCAAGTGAGCAGTTCTTC	CASSVSGLASEQFF
many	TRBV7-9	TRBJ2-1	NA	TGTGCCAGCAGCTTGGTAGTAAGCGGTCCGTATGAGCAGTTCTTC	CASSLVVSGPYEQFF
many	TRBV24-1	TRBJ1-5	NA	TGTGCCACCAGTGGGATCAGGGATCAGCCCCAGCATTTT	CATSGIRDQPQHF
NA	TRBV27	TRBJ2-2	TRBD2	TGTGCCAGCAGTCGGCTAGCGGCACTCACCGGGGAGCTGTTTTTT	CASSRLAALTGELFF
few	TRBV25-1	TRBJ1-1	NA	TGTGCCAGCAGGATCGGTAACACTGAAGCTTTCTTT	CASRIGNTEAFF
NA	TRBV7-8	TRBJ1-4	TRBD1	TGTGCCAGCAGCGATCGGACAGGCGATTCAACTAATGAAAAACTGTTTTTT	CASSDRTGDSTNEKLFF
many	TRBV20-1	TRBJ2-7	NA	TGCAGTGCGGGACACTACGAGCAGTACTTC	CSAGHYEQYF
few	TRBV12-3/TRBV12-4	TRBJ2-1	NA	TGTGCCAGCAGCTATCTAGCGTCACCCTACAATGAGCAGTTCTTC	CASSYLASPYNEQFF
many	TRBV20-1	TRBJ2-5	NA	TGCAGTGCTAAAGTTGGAGGGGATGAGACCCAGTACTTC	CSAKVGGDETQYF
many	TRBV20-1	TRBJ2-4	NA	TGCAGTGCTAGAGATTTCCTAGCTGGTTCCAAAAACATTCAGTACTTC	CSARDFLAGSKNIQYF
few	TRBV20-1	TRBJ2-7	TRBD1	TGCAGTGCTAGGGGACAGGGGTCCCACGAGCAGTACTTC	CSARGQGSHEQYF
few	TRBV11-3	TRBJ2-1	NA	TGTGCCAGCAGCTCCAGGGGTGCTAGCGCCGTCGATGAGCAGTTCTTC	CASSSRGASAVDEQFF
many	TRBV7-2	TRBJ2-5	NA	TGTGCCAGCAGCCAGACCTACGGGGAGACCCAGTACTTC	CASSQTYGETQYF